The next 10 T cell receptor beta chains were all read from a single sample in a study of post-analysis software for immune sequencing data. Study results and caveats: Patients carried four or five TRBV segments more frequently than controls did, and TRBV5-6, TRBV5-1 and TRBV20-1 were among them.

What these receptors recognize is not known. Libraries were made from TCR beta cDNA, and they carried unique molecular identifiers. A single record per CDR3 protein comes from TCRdb applying MiXCR to the PCR reads. The repertoire holds some 890,000 distinct CDR3 sequences, under 70% seen once, with 4.6% in the top ten. What was sequenced was blood. The receptors were sampled from a girl aged 5-17 years with multiple sclerosis.

The chain combines TRBV20-1 with TRBJ2-5; a possible D gene is TRBD1 (6 bases). Germline CDR1 reads DFQATT; CDR2 reads SNEGSKA (reference sequence). V was cut by 2 bases and J by 1 base, with 17 bases left in between. The CDR3 runs to 16 residues. The CDR3 DNA sequence: TGCAGTGCTAGACGCTTGGCAGGGGATCTCCAAGAGACCCAGTACTTC. Translating gives CSARRLAGDLQETQYF.

This clonotype appeared a few times. The V and J genes are TRBV10-3 and TRBJ2-7; 8 bases are a match to TRBD1. This CDR3 has 13 amino acids. With 8 bases clipped from V and 5 bases from J, the junction kept 8 bases outside the gene matches. In germline, CDR1 is ENHRY, CDR2 SYGVKD. CDR3 DNA sequence: TGTGCCATCCAGGACAGGGTTCCCAACGAGCAGTACTTC. Residues: CAIQDRVPNEQYF.

V gene TRBV7-6 combines with J gene TRBJ2-3; the D gene is possibly TRBD2 (6 bases). In germline, CDR1 is SGHVS, CDR2 FNYEAQ. The ends were cut back, 4 bases at V and 7 bases at J, with 9 bases in the middle. The CDR3 extends over 12 amino acids. This chain's CDR3 is CASSSGGNTQYF. Written as DNA, the CDR3 is TGTGCCAGCAGCTCAGGCGGGAATACGCAGTATTTT. Full variable domain (missing parts from reference TRBV7-6 and TRBJ2-3): GAGVSQSPRYKVTKRGQDVALRCDPISGHVSLYWYRQALGQGPEFLTYFNYEAQQDKSGLPNDRFSAERPEGSISTLTIQRTEQRDSAMYRCASSSGGNTQYFGPGTRLTVL.

In nucleotides, the CDR3 is TGTGCCAGCAGCCCTCGGGGGCACTACTACGAGCAGTACTTC. It yields the protein CASSPRGHYYEQYF. The V and J genes are TRBV9 and TRBJ2-7; D tentatively reads TRBD1 or TRBD2 (6 bases each). Trimming shortened V by 4 bases and J by 3 bases, and 14 bases separated the two germline ends. CDR1 SGDLS and CDR2 YYNGEE come from the germline V gene. The CDR3 totals 14 residues.

V and J are TRBV29-1 and TRBJ2-4, with 7 nucleotides matching TRBD1. Germline trimming cut 4 bases from V and 0 bases from J; bases unmatched to any gene: 9. Germline loops: CDR1 SQVTM, CDR2 ANQGSEA. There are 16 residues in the CDR3. For the CDR3, the DNA is TGCAGCGTTGGTTATGGACAGGCCTCAGCCAAAAACATTCAGTACTTC. It encodes CSVGYGQASAKNIQYF.

CDR3 loop: CSARDRLGSGYTF. CDR3 nucleotides: TGCAGTGCTAGAGACCGGCTAGGGAGCGGCTACACCTTC. The genes are TRBV20-1 and TRBJ1-2; no firm D call. The CDR3 is 13 residues long. From germline, CDR1 is DFQATT and CDR2 SNEGSKA (reference sequence). The V gene lost 0 bases and the J gene lost 8 bases, with 13 bases spanning the gap.

In DNA, the CDR3 is TGTGCCAGCAGTTCCACAATCGGGACAGCGATGGCCAAAAACATTCAGTACTTC. Translated: CASSSTIGTAMAKNIQYF. The chain uses TRBV27 and TRBJ2-4, with 7 bases aligning to TRBD1. This CDR3 comprises 18 residues. J gave up 1 base and V 4 bases, and 13 bases lay outside the gene matches. Germline assignment: CDR1 MNHEY and CDR2 SMNVEV (reference sequence).

The chain uses TRBV12-5 and TRBJ1-5; D unresolved. The CDR3 sequence is 15 residues long. The germline V and J ends were trimmed by 1 base and 3 bases, with 10 bases remaining between them. Germline CDR1 LGHNT, CDR2 FRNRAP. CDR3 residues: CASGLAPTANQPQHF. CDR3 DNA: TGTGCTAGTGGTTTGGCCCCCACAGCCAATCAGCCCCAGCATTTT.

This chain links TRBV20-1 with TRBJ1-5; tentative D call: TRBD1 (5 bases). V lost 0 bases, J lost 2 bases, and 11 bases lay in between. This CDR3 spans 15 amino acids. Germline lookup yields CDR1 DFQATT and CDR2 SNEGSKA (reference sequence). The CDR3 bases are TGCAGTGCTAGAGATAGGGGAAGGGGCAATCAGCCCCAGCATTTT. It is translated as CSARDRGRGNQPQHF.

The chain has TRBV29-1 and TRBJ1-1; TRBD1 matches 7 bases. The CDR3 extends over 14 amino acids. CDR1 and CDR2 from the germline V gene are SQVTM and ANQGSEA. The V and J ends lost 1 base and 7 bases, in that order; junction bases with no gene match: 9. CDR3 nucleotides: TGCAGCGTTGAAGGGGGGGTTTACAGGGGTGAAGCTTTCTTT. It encodes CSVEGGVYRGEAFF.